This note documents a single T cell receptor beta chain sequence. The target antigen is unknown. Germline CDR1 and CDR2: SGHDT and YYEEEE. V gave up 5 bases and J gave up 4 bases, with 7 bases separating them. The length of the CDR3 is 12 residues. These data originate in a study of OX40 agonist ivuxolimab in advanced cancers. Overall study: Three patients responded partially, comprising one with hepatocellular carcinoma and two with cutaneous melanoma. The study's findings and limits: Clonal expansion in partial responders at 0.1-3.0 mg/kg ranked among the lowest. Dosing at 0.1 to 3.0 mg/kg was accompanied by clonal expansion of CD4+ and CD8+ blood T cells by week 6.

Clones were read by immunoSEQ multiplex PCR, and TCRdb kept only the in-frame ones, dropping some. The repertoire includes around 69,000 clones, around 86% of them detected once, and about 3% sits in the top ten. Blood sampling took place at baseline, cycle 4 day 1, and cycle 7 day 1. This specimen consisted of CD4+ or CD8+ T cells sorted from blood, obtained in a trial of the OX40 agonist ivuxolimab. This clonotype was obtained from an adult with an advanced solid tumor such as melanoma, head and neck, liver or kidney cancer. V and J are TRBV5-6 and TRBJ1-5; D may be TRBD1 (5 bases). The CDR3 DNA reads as TGTGCCAGCAGTTCAGGGAATCAGCCCCAGCATTTT. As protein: CASSSGNQPQHF.